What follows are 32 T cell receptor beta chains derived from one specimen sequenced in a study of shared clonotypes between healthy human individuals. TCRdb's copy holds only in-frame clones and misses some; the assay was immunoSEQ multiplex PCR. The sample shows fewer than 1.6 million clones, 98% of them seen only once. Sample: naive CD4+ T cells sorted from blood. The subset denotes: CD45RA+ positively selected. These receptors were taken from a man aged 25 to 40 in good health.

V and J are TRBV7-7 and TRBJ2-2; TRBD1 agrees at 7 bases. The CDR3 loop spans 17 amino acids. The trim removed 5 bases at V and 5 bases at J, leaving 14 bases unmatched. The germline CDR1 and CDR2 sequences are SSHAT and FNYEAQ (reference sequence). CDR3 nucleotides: TGTGCCAGCAGCGACCTTGCCGGACAGGCTAAAACCGGGGAGCTGTTTTTT. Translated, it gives CASSDLAGQAKTGELFF.

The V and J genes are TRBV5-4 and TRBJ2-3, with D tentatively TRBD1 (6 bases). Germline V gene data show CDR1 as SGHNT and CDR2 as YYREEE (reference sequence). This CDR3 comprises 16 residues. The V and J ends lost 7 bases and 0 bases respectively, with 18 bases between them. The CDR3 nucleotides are TGTGCCAGCCGACATTTGGACAGCTCTAGCACAGATACGCAGTATTTT. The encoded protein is CASRHLDSSSTDTQYF.

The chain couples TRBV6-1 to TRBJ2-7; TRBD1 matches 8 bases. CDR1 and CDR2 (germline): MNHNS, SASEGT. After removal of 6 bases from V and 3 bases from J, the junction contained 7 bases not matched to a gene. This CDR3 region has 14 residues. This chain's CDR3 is CASSGPGTGYEQYF. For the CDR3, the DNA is TGTGCCAGCAGCGGACCCGGGACAGGCTACGAGCAGTACTTC.

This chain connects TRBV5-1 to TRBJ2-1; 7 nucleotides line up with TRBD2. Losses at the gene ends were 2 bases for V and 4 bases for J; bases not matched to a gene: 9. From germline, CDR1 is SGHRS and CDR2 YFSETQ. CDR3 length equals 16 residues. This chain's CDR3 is CASSFFSREWYNEQFF. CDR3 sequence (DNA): TGCGCCAGCAGCTTTTTTTCGCGGGAGTGGTACAATGAGCAGTTCTTC.

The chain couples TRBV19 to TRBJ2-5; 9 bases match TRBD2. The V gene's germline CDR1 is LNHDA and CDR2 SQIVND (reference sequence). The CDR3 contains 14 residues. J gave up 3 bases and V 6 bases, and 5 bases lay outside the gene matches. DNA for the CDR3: TGTGCCAGTAGGGTTAGCGGGAGTGAAGAGACCCAGTACTTC. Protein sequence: CASRVSGSEETQYF.

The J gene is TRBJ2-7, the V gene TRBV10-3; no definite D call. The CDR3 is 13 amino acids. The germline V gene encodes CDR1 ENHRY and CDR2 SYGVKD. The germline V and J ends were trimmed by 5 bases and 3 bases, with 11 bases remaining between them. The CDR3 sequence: CAISTDGDYEQYF. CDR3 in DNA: TGTGCCATCAGTACAGACGGAGACTACGAGCAGTACTTC.

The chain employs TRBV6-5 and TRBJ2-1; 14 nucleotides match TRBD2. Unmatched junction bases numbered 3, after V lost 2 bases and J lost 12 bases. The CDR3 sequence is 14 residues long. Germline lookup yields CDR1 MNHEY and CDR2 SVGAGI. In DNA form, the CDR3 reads TGTGCCAGCAGTTACGGGACTAGCGGGAGAAGGCAGTTCTTC. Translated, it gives CASSYGTSGRRQFF.

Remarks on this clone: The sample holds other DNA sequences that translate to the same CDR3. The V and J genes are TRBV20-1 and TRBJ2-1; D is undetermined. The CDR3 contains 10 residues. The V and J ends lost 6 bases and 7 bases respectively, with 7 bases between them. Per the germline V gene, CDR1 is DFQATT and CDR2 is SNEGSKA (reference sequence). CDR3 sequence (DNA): TGCAGTGCCGTCGGGAATGAGCAGTTCTTC. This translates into CSAVGNEQFF.

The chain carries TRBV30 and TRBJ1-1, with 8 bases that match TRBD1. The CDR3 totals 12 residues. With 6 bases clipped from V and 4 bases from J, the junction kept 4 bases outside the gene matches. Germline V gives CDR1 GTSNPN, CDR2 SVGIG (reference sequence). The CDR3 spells CACLQGVTEAFF. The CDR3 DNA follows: TGTGCCTGTTTACAGGGGGTCACTGAAGCTTTCTTT.

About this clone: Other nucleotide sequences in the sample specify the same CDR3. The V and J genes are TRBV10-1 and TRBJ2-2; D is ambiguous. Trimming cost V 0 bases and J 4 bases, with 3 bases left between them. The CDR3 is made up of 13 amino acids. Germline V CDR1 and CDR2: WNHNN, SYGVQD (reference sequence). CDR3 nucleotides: TGCGCCAGCAGTGAGTCGGGCACCGGGGAGCTGTTTTTT. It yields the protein CASSESGTGELFF.

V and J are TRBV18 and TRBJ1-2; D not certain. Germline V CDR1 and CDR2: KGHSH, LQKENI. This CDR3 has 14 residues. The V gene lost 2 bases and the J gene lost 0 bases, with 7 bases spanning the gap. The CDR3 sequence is CASSPKGSNYGYTF. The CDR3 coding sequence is TGTGCCAGCTCACCAAAGGGTTCTAACTATGGCTACACCTTC. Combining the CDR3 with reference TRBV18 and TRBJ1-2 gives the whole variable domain NAGVMQNPRHLVRRRGQEARLRCSPMKGHSHVYWYRQLPEEGLKFMVYLQKENIIDESGMPKERFSAEFPKEGPSILRIQQVVRGDSAAYFCASSPKGSNYGYTFGSGTRLTVV.

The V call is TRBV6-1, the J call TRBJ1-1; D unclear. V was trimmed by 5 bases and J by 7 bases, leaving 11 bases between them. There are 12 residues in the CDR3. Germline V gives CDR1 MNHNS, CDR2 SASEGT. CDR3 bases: TGTGCCAGCAGTCTGAACCGGGTTGAAGCTTTCTTT. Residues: CASSLNRVEAFF.

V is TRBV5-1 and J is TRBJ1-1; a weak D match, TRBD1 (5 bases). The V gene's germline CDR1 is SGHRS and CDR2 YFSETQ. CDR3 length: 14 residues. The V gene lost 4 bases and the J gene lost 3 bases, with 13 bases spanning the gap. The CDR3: CASSVVGEDTEAFF. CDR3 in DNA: TGCGCCAGCAGCGTGGTGGGGGAGGACACTGAAGCTTTCTTT.

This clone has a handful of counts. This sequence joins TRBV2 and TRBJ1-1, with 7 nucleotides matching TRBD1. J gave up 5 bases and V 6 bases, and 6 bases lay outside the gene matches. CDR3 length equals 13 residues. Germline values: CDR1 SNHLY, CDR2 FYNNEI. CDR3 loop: CASRTPGGTEAFF. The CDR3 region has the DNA TGTGCCAGCAGGACCCCAGGGGGGACTGAAGCTTTCTTT.

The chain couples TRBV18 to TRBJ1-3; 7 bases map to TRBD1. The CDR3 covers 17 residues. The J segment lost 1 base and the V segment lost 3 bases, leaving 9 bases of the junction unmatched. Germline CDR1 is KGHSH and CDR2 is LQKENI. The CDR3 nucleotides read TGTGCCAGCTCACCTCTATCGACAGGGCGATCTGGAAACACCATATATTTT. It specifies CASSPLSTGRSGNTIYF. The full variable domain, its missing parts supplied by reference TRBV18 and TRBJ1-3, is NAGVMQNPRHLVRRRGQEARLRCSPMKGHSHVYWYRQLPEEGLKFMVYLQKENIIDESGMPKERFSAEFPKEGPSILRIQQVVRGDSAAYFCASSPLSTGRSGNTIYFGEGSWLTVV.

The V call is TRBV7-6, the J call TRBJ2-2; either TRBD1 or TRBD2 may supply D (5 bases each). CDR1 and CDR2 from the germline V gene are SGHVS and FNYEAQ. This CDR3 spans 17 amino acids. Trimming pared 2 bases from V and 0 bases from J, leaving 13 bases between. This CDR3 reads CASSLTGPHANTGELFF. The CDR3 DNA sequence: TGTGCCAGCAGCTTAACGGGACCGCACGCGAACACCGGGGAGCTGTTTTTT.

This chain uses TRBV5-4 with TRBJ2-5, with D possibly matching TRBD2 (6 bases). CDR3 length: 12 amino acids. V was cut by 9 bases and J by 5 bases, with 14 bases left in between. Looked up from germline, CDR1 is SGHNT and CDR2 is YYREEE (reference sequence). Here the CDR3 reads CATRLGGETQYF. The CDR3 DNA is TGTGCCACCAGACTAGGCGGGGAGACCCAGTACTTC.

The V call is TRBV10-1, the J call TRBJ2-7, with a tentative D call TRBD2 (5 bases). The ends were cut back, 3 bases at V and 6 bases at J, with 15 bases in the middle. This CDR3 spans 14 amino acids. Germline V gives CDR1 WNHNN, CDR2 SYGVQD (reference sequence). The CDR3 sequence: CASSELAGIGEQYF. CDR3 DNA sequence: TGCGCCAGCAGTGAACTGGCGGGCATCGGCGAGCAGTACTTC.

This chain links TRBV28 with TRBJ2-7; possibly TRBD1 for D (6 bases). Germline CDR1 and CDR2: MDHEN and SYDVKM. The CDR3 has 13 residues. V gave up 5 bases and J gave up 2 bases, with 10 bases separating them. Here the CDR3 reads CASSTGLPYEQYF. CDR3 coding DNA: TGTGCCAGCAGTACAGGGTTGCCCTACGAGCAGTACTTC.

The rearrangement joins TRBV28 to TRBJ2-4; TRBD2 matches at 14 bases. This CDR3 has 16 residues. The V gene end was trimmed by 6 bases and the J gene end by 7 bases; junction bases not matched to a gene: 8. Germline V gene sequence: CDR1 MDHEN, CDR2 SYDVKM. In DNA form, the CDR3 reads TGTGCCAGCAGCACCCTAGGACTAGCGGGAGGTAACATTCAGTACTTC. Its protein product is CASSTLGLAGGNIQYF.

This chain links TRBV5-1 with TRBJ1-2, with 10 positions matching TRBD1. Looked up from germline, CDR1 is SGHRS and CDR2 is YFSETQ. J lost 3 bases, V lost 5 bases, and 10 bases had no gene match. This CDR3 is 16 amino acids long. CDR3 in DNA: TGCGCCAGCAGTGGATTCCGGGACAGGGGAGACTATGGCTACACCTTC. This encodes CASSGFRDRGDYGYTF.

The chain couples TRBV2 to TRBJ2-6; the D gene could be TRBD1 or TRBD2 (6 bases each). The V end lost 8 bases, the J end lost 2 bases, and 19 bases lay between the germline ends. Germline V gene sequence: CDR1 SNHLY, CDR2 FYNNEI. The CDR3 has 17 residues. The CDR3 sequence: CASLGGAGVAGANVLTF. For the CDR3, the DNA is TGTGCCAGCTTGGGGGGAGCAGGGGTTGCTGGGGCCAACGTCCTGACTTTC.

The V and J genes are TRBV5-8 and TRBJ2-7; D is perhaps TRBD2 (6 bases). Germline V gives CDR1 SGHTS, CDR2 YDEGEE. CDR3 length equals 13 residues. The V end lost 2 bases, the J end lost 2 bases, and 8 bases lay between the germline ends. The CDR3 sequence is CASSFGGAYEQYF. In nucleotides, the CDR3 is TGTGCCAGCAGCTTTGGAGGGGCCTACGAGCAGTACTTC.

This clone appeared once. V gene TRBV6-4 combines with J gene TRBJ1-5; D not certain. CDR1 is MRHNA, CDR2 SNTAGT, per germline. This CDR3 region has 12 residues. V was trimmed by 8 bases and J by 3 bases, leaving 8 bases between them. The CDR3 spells CASPLFNQPQHF. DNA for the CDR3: TGTGCCAGCCCCCTATTCAATCAGCCCCAGCATTTT.

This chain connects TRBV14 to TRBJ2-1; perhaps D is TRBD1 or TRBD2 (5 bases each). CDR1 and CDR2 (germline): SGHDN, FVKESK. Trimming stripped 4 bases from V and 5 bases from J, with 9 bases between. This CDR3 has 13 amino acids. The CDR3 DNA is TGTGCCAGCAGCCGAGGGACCCACAATGAGCAGTTCTTC. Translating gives CASSRGTHNEQFF.

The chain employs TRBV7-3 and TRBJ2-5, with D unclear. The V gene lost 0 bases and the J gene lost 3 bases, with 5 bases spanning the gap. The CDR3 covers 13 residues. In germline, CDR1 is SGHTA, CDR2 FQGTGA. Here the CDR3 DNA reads TGTGCCAGCAGCTTAACGTTGAAAGAGACCCAGTACTTC. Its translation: CASSLTLKETQYF.

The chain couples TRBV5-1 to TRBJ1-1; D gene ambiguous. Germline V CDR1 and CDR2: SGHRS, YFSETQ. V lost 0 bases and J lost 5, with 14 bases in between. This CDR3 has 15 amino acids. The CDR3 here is CASSLAASGRTEAFF. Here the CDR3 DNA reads TGCGCCAGCAGCTTGGCCGCGTCTGGGAGAACTGAAGCTTTCTTT.

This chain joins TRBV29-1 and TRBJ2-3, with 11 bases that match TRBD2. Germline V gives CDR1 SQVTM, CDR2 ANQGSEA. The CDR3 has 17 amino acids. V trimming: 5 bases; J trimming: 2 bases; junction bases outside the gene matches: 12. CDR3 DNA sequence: TGCAGCGTTAGGGACACCGGGACTAGCGGAAACACAGATACGCAGTATTTT. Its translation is CSVRDTGTSGNTDTQYF.

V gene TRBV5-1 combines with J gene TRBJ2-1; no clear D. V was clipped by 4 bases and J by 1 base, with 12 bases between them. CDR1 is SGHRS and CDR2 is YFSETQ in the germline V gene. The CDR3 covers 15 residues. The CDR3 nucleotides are TGCGCCAGCAGCCCCTGGCAGGATTCCTACAATGAGCAGTTCTTC. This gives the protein CASSPWQDSYNEQFF.

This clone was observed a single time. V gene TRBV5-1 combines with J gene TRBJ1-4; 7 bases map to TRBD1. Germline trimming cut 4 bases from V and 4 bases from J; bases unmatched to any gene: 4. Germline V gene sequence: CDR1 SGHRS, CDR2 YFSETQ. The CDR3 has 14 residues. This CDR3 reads CASSRDSRNEKLFF. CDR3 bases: TGCGCCAGCAGCCGGGACAGCCGTAATGAAAAACTGTTTTTT.

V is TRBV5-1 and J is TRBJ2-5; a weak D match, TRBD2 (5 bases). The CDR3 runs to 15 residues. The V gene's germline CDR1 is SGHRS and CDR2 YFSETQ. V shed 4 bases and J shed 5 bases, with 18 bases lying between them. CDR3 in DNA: TGCGCCAGCAGCCCGTTCGTGATTAGAGGGGAGACCCAGTACTTC. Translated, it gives CASSPFVIRGETQYF.

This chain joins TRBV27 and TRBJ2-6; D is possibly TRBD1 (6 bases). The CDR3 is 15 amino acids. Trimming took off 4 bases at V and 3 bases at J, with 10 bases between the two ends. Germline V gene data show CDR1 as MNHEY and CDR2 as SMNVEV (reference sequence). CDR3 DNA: TGTGCCAGCAGTTCGCAGGGGATTGGGGCCAACGTCCTGACTTTC. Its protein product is CASSSQGIGANVLTF.